The 29 T cell receptor beta chains below were found in one sample sequenced in a study of PD-1 blockade in classical Hodgkin lymphoma. Time point of the sample: cycle 4 day 1 (C4D1), after about 6 weeks of nivolumab. After autologous stem cell transplantation all patients relapsed, and prior brentuximab vedotin exposure differed between cohorts. The data were produced by immunoSEQ multiplex PCR, yet TCRdb's version contains in-frame clones alone and is incomplete. The sample contains 45,000 to 60,000 clones, 70% to 80% of which appear only once. The sample was peripheral blood mononuclear cells (PBMCs), taken before the fourth cycle of nivolumab. These receptor sequences come from a human donor with classical Hodgkin lymphoma.

The chain couples TRBV9 to TRBJ1-3; TRBD1 is a possible D gene (6 bases). CDR1 is SGDLS, CDR2 YYNGEE, per germline. Trimming stripped 0 bases from V and 0 bases from J, with 16 bases between. This CDR3 is 18 amino acids long. In DNA form, the CDR3 reads TGTGCCAGCAGCGTAGAACACGGGGGCCCCTTCTCTGGAAACACCATATATTTT. Its protein product is CASSVEHGGPFSGNTIYF.

This sequence joins TRBV27 and TRBJ2-5, with D possibly matching TRBD1 (6 bases). This CDR3 contains 15 residues. CDR1 is MNHEY, CDR2 SMNVEV, per germline (reference sequence). V gave up 7 bases and J gave up 1 base, with 16 bases separating them. CDR3: CASTPLTGPQETQYF. CDR3 nucleotides: TGTGCCAGCACCCCTTTAACAGGGCCCCAAGAGACCCAGTACTTC.

The J gene is TRBJ1-5, the V gene TRBV30, with D possibly matching TRBD1 (5 bases). Germline V gene lookup returns CDR1 GTSNPN and CDR2 SVGIG (reference sequence). Trimming stripped 0 bases from V and 7 bases from J, with 10 bases between. The CDR3 is 13 amino acids. The CDR3 spells CAWSVQGGQPQHF. DNA of the CDR3: TGTGCCTGGAGTGTGCAGGGTGGCCAGCCCCAGCATTTT.

This CDR3 reads CASSPRDGHNQPQHF. The CDR3 DNA is TGTGCCAGCTCACCCCGGGACGGCCACAATCAGCCCCAGCATTTT. The chain couples TRBV18 to TRBJ1-5; D perhaps matches TRBD1 (5 bases). Looked up from germline, CDR1 is KGHSH and CDR2 is LQKENI. The CDR3 extends over 15 amino acids. V lost 3 bases and J 3 bases, leaving 12 bases between the germline ends.

V gene TRBV27 combines with J gene TRBJ1-1; D may be TRBD1 (6 bases). The ends were cut back, 5 bases at V and 6 bases at J, with 19 bases in the middle. The CDR3 contains 15 residues. Germline V gives CDR1 MNHEY, CDR2 SMNVEV (reference sequence). The CDR3: CASSPPDRRTSEAFF. Written as DNA, the CDR3 is TGTGCCAGCAGTCCTCCTGACAGGCGCACCTCTGAAGCTTTCTTT.

This chain connects TRBV18 to TRBJ2-2; D might be TRBD2 (5 bases). Germline CDR1 reads KGHSH; CDR2 reads LQKENI. The CDR3 sequence is 12 residues long. Trimming pared 4 bases from V and 5 bases from J, leaving 5 bases between. CDR3 amino acids: CASSRETGELFF. CDR3 DNA sequence: TGTGCCAGCTCACGGGAGACCGGGGAGCTGTTTTTT.

J is TRBJ2-4 and V is TRBV13; tentatively, D is TRBD1 or TRBD2 (5 bases each). Trimming left V 5 bases short and J 7 bases short, with 15 bases between. The CDR3 length is 14 residues. CDR1 and CDR2 from the germline V gene are PRHDT and FYEKMQ (reference sequence). Written as DNA, the CDR3 is TGTGCCAGCAGCCAGTCGGGTGGGGGTAACATTCAGTACTTC. Its translation: CASSQSGGGNIQYF.

This clone appeared many times. V usage is TRBV7-8 and J usage is TRBJ1-1; D is possibly TRBD1 (5 bases). In germline, CDR1 is SGHVS, CDR2 FQNEAQ. Trimming removed 2 bases from V and 1 base from J, with 14 bases in between. The CDR3 runs to 16 residues. CDR3 nucleotide sequence: TGTGCCAGCAGCTTATCACTCGGCGGACAGAACACTGAAGCTTTCTTT. This translates into CASSLSLGGQNTEAFF.

There are a few counts of this clone. The chain uses TRBV19 and TRBJ1-1, with a possible D match to TRBD1 (5 bases). V gave up 5 bases and J gave up 1 base, with 14 bases separating them. CDR3 size: 15 residues. In germline, CDR1 is LNHDA, CDR2 SQIVND (reference sequence). CDR3 DNA sequence: TGTGCCAGTAGTGATTTGGGGCCGGAGAACACTGAAGCTTTCTTT. Encoded protein: CASSDLGPENTEAFF.

V and J are TRBV19 and TRBJ2-7; D is perhaps TRBD2 (6 bases). CDR3 length: 13 amino acids. V was pared by 4 bases and J by 0 bases, with 7 bases between. Germline CDR1 reads LNHDA; CDR2 reads SQIVND (reference sequence). CDR3 amino acids: CASSSGASYEQYF. The DNA for the CDR3 is TGTGCCAGTAGTAGCGGGGCCTCCTACGAGCAGTACTTC.

The J gene is TRBJ2-7, the V gene TRBV18; TRBD2 agrees at 7 bases. Germline trimming cut 6 bases from V and 3 bases from J; bases unmatched to any gene: 14. The CDR3 loop spans 16 amino acids. Germline V gene sequence: CDR1 KGHSH, CDR2 LQKENI. The CDR3 nucleotides are TGTGCCAGCTCCCAAAAAGGCAGGACGGGGGGCTACGAGCAGTACTTC. It is translated as CASSQKGRTGGYEQYF.

The J gene is TRBJ2-3, the V gene TRBV30; no firm D call. Trimming cost V 5 bases and J 0 bases, with 9 bases left between them. The CDR3 runs to 13 residues. Looked up from germline, CDR1 is GTSNPN and CDR2 is SVGIG (reference sequence). The CDR3 DNA reads as TGTGCCTGGCAAATACTAAGCACAGATACGCAGTATTTT. Protein product: CAWQILSTDTQYF.

The chain recombines TRBV19 with TRBJ2-2; TRBD2 matches 10 bases. With V trimmed by 3 bases and J by 1 base, 5 bases remained unmatched. The CDR3 length is 17 residues. Germline V lookup: CDR1 LNHDA, CDR2 SQIVND (reference sequence). In DNA form, the CDR3 reads TGTGCCAGTAGTATTCCTAGCGGGGGCCTGAACACCGGGGAGCTGTTTTTT. Its protein is CASSIPSGGLNTGELFF.

V and J are TRBV2 and TRBJ2-1; the D gene is possibly TRBD2 (5 bases). Trimming shortened V by 0 bases and J by 3 bases, and 9 bases separated the two germline ends. The V gene's germline CDR1 is SNHLY and CDR2 FYNNEI. CDR3 length: 15 residues. The CDR3 reads CASSEASGLYNEQFF. As DNA, the CDR3 is TGTGCCAGCAGTGAAGCCAGCGGACTCTACAATGAGCAGTTCTTC. The variable domain in full, with the rest retrieved from reference TRBV2 and TRBJ2-1, is EPEVTQTPSHQVTQMGQEVILRCVPISNHLYFYWYRQILGQKVEFLVSFYNNEISEKSEIFDDQFSVERPDGSNFTLKIRSTKLEDSAMYFCASSEASGLYNEQFFGPGTRLTVL.

The V gene is TRBV5-6, the J gene TRBJ2-3, with TRBD2 matching 8 bases. The CDR3 runs to 15 residues. J lost 2 bases, V lost 4 bases, and 6 bases had no gene match. Germline assignment: CDR1 SGHDT and CDR2 YYEEEE. The CDR3 DNA is TGTGCCAGCAGCCCGGGAGGGTGGAACACAGATACGCAGTATTTT. Translation: CASSPGGWNTDTQYF.

The genes are TRBV6-1 and TRBJ1-2; 8 bases align to TRBD1. Trimming removed 2 bases from V and 4 bases from J; junction bases left unmatched: 3. This CDR3 has 14 amino acids. CDR1 is MNHNS and CDR2 is SASEGT in the germline V gene. The CDR3 is CASSENRGTYGYTF. The CDR3 coding sequence is TGTGCCAGCAGTGAAAACAGGGGGACCTATGGCTACACCTTC.

The table lists this clone with a few counts. This chain connects TRBV5-4 to TRBJ1-2, with 7 bases matching TRBD1. The ends lost 0 bases at V and 4 bases at J; junction bases unmatched: 9. Germline assignment: CDR1 SGHNT and CDR2 YYREEE (reference sequence). The CDR3 sequence is 16 residues long. The CDR3 region has the DNA TGTGCCAGCAGCTTGGCAAGGGACAGCTTCTTCTATGGCTACACCTTC. It translates to CASSLARDSFFYGYTF.

This chain uses TRBV5-1 with TRBJ2-7; no reliable D call. V lost 3 bases and J 0 bases, leaving 13 bases between the germline ends. The CDR3 length is 15 residues. Germline V lookup: CDR1 SGHRS, CDR2 YFSETQ. DNA of the CDR3: TGCGCCAGCAGCTCCGACCCCAACCTCTCCTACGAGCAGTACTTC. Its translation: CASSSDPNLSYEQYF.

V gene TRBV4-1 combines with J gene TRBJ2-5; 10 positions match TRBD2. Germline V lookup: CDR1 MGHRA, CDR2 YSYEKL. Trimming at V came to 1 base and at J to 3 bases, leaving 5 bases not matched to a gene. CDR3 length: 16 amino acids. DNA for the CDR3: TGCGCCAGCAGCCAAGGGACTAGCGGAGGGGAAGAGACCCAGTACTTC. Translating gives CASSQGTSGGEETQYF.

A remark on this clone: Other DNA sequences within the sample encode an identical CDR3. CDR3 protein: CASSPSVQGNTEAFF. The CDR3 DNA sequence: TGTGCCAGCTCACCTTCGGTCCAGGGGAACACTGAAGCTTTCTTT. This rearrangement joins TRBV18 to TRBJ1-1; TRBD1 might be the D (5 bases). The CDR3 totals 15 residues. The V gene's germline CDR1 is KGHSH and CDR2 LQKENI. Trimming pared 3 bases from V and 1 base from J, leaving 12 bases between.

The V and J genes are TRBV10-3 and TRBJ1-2; TRBD1 matches at 8 bases. After removal of 3 bases from V and 1 base from J, the junction contained 4 bases not matched to a gene. The CDR3 is 15 residues long. From germline, CDR1 is ENHRY and CDR2 SYGVKD. The chain's CDR3 is CAISDRGQVNYGYTF. CDR3 DNA sequence: TGTGCCATCAGTGATAGGGGACAGGTTAACTATGGCTACACCTTC.

The chain recombines TRBV18 with TRBJ2-2, with 10 positions matching TRBD1. The ends lost 3 bases at V and 3 bases at J; junction bases unmatched: 16. From germline, CDR1 is KGHSH and CDR2 LQKENI. The CDR3 totals 20 residues. Here the CDR3 reads CASSPLPRGGTGADTGELFF. CDR3 bases: TGTGCCAGCTCACCTCTCCCTCGAGGAGGGACAGGGGCTGACACCGGGGAGCTGTTTTTT.

V usage is TRBV9 and J usage is TRBJ2-3; 16 bases agree with TRBD2. J lost 5 bases, V lost 0 bases, and 18 bases had no gene match. The V gene's germline CDR1 is SGDLS and CDR2 YYNGEE. The CDR3 consists of 22 residues. The CDR3, as DNA: TGTGCCAGCAGCGTAGAGGTATCGGCTGGGACTAGCGGGAGGGCCGGGGGAGATACGCAGTATTTT. This sequence encodes CASSVEVSAGTSGRAGGDTQYF.

The chain recombines TRBV28 with TRBJ1-2; D call uncertain. The CDR3 has 11 residues. The V end lost 6 bases, the J end lost 1 base, and 3 bases lay between the germline ends. Germline loops: CDR1 MDHEN, CDR2 SYDVKM. CDR3 nucleotide sequence: TGTGCCAGCAGGGTTAACTATGGCTACACCTTC. Translated, it gives CASRVNYGYTF.

The rearrangement joins TRBV2 to TRBJ1-3; a weak D match, TRBD1 (6 bases). V shed 9 bases and J shed 1 base, with 10 bases lying between them. This CDR3 is built from 13 residues. The germline V gene has CDR1 SNHLY and CDR2 FYNNEI. The CDR3 spells CASLTGSGNTIYF. The CDR3 DNA follows: TGTGCCAGTCTGACAGGATCTGGAAACACCATATATTTT.

This clone has just one count. The chain is built from TRBV7-2 and TRBJ2-1; 7 positions agree with TRBD2. V shed 7 bases, J shed 7 bases, and the junction held 10 bases outside the gene matches. This CDR3 has 14 amino acids. CDR1 SGHTA and CDR2 FQGNSA come from the germline V gene. DNA for the CDR3: TGTGCCAGCAACGAGGGAGGGGCCAGAAATGAGCAGTTCTTC. It translates to CASNEGGARNEQFF.

As for this clone: A far larger clone is a single base away, which makes a read error likely. V usage is TRBV5-6 and J usage is TRBJ2-1; a possible D gene is TRBD2 (5 bases). The length of the CDR3 is 13 residues. The V and J ends lost 2 bases and 8 bases respectively, with 11 bases between them. The V gene's germline CDR1 is SGHDT and CDR2 YYEEEE. The chain's CDR3 is CASSLEGSDEQFF. DNA for the CDR3: TGTGCCAGCAGCTTAGAGGGTAGCGATGAGCAGTTCTTC. Drawing the rest from reference TRBV5-6 and TRBJ2-1, the complete variable domain is DAGVTQSPTHLIKTRGQQVTLRCSPKSGHDTVSWYQQALGQGPQFIFQYYEEEERQRGNFPDRFSGHQFPNYSSELNVNALLLGDSALYLCASSLEGSDEQFFGPGTRLTVL.

This chain links TRBV19 with TRBJ1-2; 7 bases map to TRBD1. Trimming removed 6 bases from V and 0 bases from J; junction bases left unmatched: 16. The CDR3 totals 18 residues. Germline V CDR1 and CDR2: LNHDA, SQIVND (reference sequence). The CDR3 coding sequence is TGTGCCAGTAGCCTGGGACAGATACTGTCTAGAGCTAACTATGGCTACACCTTC. Residues: CASSLGQILSRANYGYTF.

The chain is built from TRBV6-5 and TRBJ1-1, with D perhaps TRBD1 (6 bases). Trimming shortened V by 3 bases and J by 1 base, and 12 bases separated the two germline ends. The germline CDR1 and CDR2 sequences are MNHEY and SVGAGI. CDR3 length equals 15 residues. The CDR3 DNA follows: TGTGCCAGCAGTTATAAGTCGACAGGGAACACTGAAGCTTTCTTT. Translating it yields CASSYKSTGNTEAFF.